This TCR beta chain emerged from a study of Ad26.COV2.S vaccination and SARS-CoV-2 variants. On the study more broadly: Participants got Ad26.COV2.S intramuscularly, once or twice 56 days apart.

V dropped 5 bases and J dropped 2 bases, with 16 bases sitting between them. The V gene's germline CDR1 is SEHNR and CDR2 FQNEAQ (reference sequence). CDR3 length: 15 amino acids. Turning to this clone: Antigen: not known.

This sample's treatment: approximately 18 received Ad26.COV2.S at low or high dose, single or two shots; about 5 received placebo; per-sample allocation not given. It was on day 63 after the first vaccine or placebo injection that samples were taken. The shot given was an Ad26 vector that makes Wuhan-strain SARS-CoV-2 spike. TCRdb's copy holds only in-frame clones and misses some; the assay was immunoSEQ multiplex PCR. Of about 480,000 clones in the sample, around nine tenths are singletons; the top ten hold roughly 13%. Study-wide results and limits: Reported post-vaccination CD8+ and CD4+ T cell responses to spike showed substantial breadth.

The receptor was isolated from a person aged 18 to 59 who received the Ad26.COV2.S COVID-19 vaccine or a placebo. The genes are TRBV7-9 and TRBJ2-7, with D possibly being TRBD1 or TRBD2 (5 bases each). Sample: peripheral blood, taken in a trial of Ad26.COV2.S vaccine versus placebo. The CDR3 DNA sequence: TGTGCCAGCAGCACCGGGGACGGCCTCACCTACGAGCAGTACTTC. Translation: CASSTGDGLTYEQYF.